This T cell receptor beta chain was recorded in a study of blood T cell repertoires in COVID-19. For the study at large: Material from acute and convalescent COVID-19 was sourced from the United States, Italy and Spain.

The sample holds one count of this clone. Here immunoSEQ multiplex PCR was the method, and the copy in TCRdb shows in-frame clones only, minus some. The repertoire includes 84,000 or so clones, around 83% of them detected once, and over 30% sits in the top ten. The CDR3 loop spans 13 amino acids. Germline trimming cut 8 bases from V and 6 bases from J; bases unmatched to any gene: 4. The germline V gene encodes CDR1 MDHEN and CDR2 SYDVKM. The chain recombines TRBV28 with TRBJ1-5, with 10 bases identical to TRBD1. The clonotype comes from a man older than 75 with active or convalescent COVID-19. The specimen sequenced was peripheral blood. CDR3 sequence (DNA): TGTGCCAGCGGGACAGGGGTTGTTCAGCCCCAGCATTTT. The encoded protein is CASGTGVVQPQHF.